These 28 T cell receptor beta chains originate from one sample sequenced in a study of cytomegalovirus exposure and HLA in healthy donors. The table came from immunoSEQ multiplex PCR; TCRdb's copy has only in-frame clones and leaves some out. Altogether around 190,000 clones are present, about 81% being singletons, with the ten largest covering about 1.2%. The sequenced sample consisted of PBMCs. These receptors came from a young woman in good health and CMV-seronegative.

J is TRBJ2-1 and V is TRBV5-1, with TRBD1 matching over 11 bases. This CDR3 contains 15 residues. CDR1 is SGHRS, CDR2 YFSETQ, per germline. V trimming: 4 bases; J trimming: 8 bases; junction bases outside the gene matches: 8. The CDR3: CASSPGTGGLYEQFF. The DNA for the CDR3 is TGCGCCAGCAGCCCCGGGACAGGGGGGCTCTATGAGCAGTTCTTC.

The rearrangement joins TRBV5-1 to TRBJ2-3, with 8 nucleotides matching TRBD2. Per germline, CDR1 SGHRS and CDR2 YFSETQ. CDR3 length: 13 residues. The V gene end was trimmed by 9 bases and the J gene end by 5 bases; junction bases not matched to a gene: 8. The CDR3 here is CATRGGPKDTQYF. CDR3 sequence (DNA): TGCGCCACCCGGGGGGGGCCAAAAGATACGCAGTATTTT.

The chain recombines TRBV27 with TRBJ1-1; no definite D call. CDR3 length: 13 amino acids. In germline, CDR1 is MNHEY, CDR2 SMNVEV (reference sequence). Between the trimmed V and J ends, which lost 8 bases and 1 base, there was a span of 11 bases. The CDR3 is CASALHRNTEAFF. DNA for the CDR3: TGTGCCAGCGCCCTGCATAGGAACACTGAAGCTTTCTTT.

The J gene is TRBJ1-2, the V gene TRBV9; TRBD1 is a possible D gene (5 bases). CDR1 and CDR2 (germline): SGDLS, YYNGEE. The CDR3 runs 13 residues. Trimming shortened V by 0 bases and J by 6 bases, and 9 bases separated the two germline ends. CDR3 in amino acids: CASSVGGVHGYTF. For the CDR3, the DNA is TGTGCCAGCAGCGTAGGGGGGGTACATGGCTACACCTTC.

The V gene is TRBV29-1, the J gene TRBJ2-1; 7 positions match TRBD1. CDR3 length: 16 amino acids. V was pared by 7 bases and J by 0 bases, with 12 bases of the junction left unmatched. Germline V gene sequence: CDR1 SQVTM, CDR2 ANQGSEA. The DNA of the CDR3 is TGCAGCGCCCTAAGACAGGGCGCCAGCTCCTACAATGAGCAGTTCTTC. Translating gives CSALRQGASSYNEQFF.

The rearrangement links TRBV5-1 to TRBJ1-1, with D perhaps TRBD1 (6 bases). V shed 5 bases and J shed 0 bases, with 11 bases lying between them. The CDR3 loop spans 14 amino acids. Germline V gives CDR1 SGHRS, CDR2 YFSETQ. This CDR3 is CASSYREMNTEAFF. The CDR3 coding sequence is TGCGCCAGCAGTTACAGGGAAATGAACACTGAAGCTTTCTTT.

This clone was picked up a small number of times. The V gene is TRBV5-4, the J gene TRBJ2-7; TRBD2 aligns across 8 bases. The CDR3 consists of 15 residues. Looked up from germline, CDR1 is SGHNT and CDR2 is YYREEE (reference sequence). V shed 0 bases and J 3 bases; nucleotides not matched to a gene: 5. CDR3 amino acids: CASSLEGSGVYEQYF. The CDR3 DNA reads TGTGCCAGCAGCTTGGAGGGTAGCGGGGTCTACGAGCAGTACTTC.

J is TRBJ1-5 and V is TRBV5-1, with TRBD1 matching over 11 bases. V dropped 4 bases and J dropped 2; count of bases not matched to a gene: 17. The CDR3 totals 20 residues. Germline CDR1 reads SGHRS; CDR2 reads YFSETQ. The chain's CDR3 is CASSPPLMDRGLGGNQPQHF. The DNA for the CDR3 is TGCGCCAGCAGCCCCCCCTTGATGGACAGGGGGCTCGGGGGCAATCAGCCCCAGCATTTT.

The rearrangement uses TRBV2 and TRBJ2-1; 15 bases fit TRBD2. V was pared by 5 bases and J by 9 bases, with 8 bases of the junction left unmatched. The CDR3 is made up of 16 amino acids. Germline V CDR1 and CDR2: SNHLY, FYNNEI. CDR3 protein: CASSRTSGGVVSEQFF. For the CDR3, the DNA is TGTGCCAGCAGTCGGACTAGCGGGGGGGTGGTCAGTGAGCAGTTCTTC.

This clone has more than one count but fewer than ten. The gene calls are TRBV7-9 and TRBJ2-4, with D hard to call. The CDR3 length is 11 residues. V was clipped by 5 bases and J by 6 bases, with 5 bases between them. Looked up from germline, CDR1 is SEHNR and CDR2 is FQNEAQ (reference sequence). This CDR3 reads CASSISNIQYF. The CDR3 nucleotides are TGTGCCAGCAGCATCTCAAACATTCAGTACTTC.

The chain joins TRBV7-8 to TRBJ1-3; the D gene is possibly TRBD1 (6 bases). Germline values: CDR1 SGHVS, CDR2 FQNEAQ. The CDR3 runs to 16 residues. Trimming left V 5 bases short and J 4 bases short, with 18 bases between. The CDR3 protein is CASSRTGTSKGNTIYF. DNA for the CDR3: TGTGCCAGCAGCCGAACCGGGACAAGTAAAGGAAACACCATATATTTT.

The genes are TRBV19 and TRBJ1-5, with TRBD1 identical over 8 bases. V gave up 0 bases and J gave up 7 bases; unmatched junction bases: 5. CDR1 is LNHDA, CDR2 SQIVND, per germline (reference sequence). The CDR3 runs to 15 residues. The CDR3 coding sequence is TGTGCCAGTAGTATAGAGGGGACAGGCCGGCAGCCCCAGCATTTT. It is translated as CASSIEGTGRQPQHF.

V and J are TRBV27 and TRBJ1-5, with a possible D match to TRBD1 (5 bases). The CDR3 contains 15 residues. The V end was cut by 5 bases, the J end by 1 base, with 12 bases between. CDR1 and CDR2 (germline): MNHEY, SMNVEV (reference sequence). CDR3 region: CASSDRGVSNQPQHF. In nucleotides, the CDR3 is TGTGCCAGCAGTGATCGGGGGGTCAGCAATCAGCCCCAGCATTTT.

CDR3 DNA sequence: TGTGCCAGCAGCTTGACTAGATCGTTATCCAATGAGCAGTTCTTC. The encoded protein is CASSLTRSLSNEQFF. The rearrangement links TRBV5-4 to TRBJ2-1, with D maybe TRBD2 (5 bases). V shed 1 base and J shed 6 bases, with 14 bases lying between them. The germline CDR1 and CDR2 sequences are SGHNT and YYREEE (reference sequence). There are 15 residues in the CDR3.

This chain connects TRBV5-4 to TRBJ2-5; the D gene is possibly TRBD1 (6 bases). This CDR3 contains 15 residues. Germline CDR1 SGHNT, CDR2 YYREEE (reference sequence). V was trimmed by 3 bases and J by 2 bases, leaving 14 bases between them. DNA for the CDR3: TGTGCCAGCAGCTACGCCGGGACAAGTCAAGAGACCCAGTACTTC. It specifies CASSYAGTSQETQYF. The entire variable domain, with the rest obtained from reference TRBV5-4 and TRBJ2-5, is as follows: ETGVTQSPTHLIKTRGQQVTLRCSSQSGHNTVSWYQQALGQGPQFIFQYYREEENGRGNFPPRFSGLQFPNYSSELNVNALELDDSALYLCASSYAGTSQETQYFGPGTRLLVL.

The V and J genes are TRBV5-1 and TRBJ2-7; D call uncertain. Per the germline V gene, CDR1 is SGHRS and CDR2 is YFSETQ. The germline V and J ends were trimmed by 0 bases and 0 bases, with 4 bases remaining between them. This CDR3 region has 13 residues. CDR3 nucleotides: TGCGCCAGCAGCTTGGCCTCCTCCTACGAGCAGTACTTC. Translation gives CASSLASSYEQYF.

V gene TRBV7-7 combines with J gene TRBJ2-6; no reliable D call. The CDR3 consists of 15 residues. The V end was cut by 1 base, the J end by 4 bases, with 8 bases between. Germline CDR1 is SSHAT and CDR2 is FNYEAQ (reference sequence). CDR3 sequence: CASSLGSGGANVLTF. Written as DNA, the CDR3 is TGTGCCAGCAGCTTAGGGAGTGGCGGGGCCAACGTCCTGACTTTC.

CDR3 DNA: TGTGCCTGGAGTGTACATTTCTGGCTAGCGGGGGGAACCTACGAGCAGTACTTC. It specifies CAWSVHFWLAGGTYEQYF. The chain combines TRBV30 with TRBJ2-7; 11 bases are a match to TRBD2. The junction had 12 bases not matched to a gene; V was cut back by 0 bases and J by 2 bases. From germline, CDR1 is GTSNPN and CDR2 SVGIG (reference sequence). The CDR3 totals 18 residues.

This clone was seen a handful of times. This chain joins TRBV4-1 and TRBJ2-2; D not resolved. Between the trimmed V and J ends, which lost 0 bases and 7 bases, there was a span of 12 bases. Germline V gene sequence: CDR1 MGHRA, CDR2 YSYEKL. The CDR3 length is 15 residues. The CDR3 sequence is CASSQDMQVGGELFF. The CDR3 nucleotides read TGCGCCAGCAGCCAAGATATGCAGGTCGGCGGGGAGCTGTTTTTT.

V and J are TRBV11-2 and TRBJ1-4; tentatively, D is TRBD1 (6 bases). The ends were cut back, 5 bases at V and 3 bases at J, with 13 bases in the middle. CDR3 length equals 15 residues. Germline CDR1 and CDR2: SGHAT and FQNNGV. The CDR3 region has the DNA TGTGCCAGCAGCGCAAGGACAGCGGCTAATGAAAAACTGTTTTTT. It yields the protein CASSARTAANEKLFF.

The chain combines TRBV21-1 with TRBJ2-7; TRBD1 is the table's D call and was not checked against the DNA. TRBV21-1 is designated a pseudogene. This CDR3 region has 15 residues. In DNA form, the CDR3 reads TGTGCCAGCAGAAAGGGTTACAGGGCAACCTACGAGCAGTACTTC. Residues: CASRKGYRATYEQYF.

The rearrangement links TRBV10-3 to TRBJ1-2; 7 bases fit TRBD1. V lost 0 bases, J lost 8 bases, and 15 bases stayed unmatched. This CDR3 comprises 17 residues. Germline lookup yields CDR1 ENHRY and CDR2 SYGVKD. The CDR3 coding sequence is TGTGCCATCAGTGAGTCGGGCGGACAGGTCCCCTATGGAGGCTACACCTTC. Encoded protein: CAISESGGQVPYGGYTF.

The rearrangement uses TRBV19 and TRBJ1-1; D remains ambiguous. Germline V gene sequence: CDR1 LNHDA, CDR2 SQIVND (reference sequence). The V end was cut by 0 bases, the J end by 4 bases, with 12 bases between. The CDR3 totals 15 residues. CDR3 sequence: CASSIEPGAGTEAFF. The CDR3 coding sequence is TGTGCCAGTAGTATAGAACCGGGAGCTGGCACTGAAGCTTTCTTT.

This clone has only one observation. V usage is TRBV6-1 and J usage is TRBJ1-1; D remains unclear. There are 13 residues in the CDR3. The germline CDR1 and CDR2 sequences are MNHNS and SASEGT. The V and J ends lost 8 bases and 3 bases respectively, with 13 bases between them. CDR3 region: CASSQRADTEAFF. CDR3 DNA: TGTGCCAGCTCTCAGAGGGCGGACACTGAAGCTTTCTTT.

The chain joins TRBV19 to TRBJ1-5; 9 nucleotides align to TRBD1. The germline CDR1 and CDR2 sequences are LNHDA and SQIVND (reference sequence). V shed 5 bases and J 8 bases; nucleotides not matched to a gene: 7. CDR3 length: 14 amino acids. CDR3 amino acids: CASSATGGMEPQHF. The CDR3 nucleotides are TGTGCCAGTAGTGCCACAGGGGGCATGGAGCCCCAGCATTTT.

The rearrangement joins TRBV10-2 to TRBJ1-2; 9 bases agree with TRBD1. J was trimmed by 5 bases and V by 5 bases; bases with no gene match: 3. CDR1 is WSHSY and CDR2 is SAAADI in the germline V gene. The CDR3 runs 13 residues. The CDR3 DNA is TGCGCCAGCAGTAACAGGGGGCATTATGGCTACACCTTC. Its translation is CASSNRGHYGYTF.

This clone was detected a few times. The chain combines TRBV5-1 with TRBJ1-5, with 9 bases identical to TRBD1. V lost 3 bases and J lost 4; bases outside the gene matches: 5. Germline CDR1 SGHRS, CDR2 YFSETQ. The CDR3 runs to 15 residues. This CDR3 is CASSSGQGTNQPQHF. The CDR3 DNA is TGCGCCAGCAGCTCTGGACAGGGGACGAATCAGCCCCAGCATTTT. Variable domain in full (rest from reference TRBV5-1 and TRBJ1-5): KAGVTQTPRYLIKTRGQQVTLSCSPISGHRSVSWYQQTPGQGLQFLFEYFSETQRNKGNFPGRFSGRQFSNSRSEMNVSTLELGDSALYLCASSSGQGTNQPQHFGDGTRLSIL.

The CDR3: CASDRGGTGELFF. The CDR3, as DNA: TGTGCCAGCGACAGGGGAGGGACCGGGGAGCTGTTTTTT. The chain employs TRBV6-1 and TRBJ2-2, with D tentatively TRBD1 (8 bases). This CDR3 is built from 13 residues. The germline CDR1 and CDR2 sequences are MNHNS and SASEGT. With 8 bases removed from V and 5 bases from J, the gap between germline ends came to 12 bases.